These 4 T cell receptor beta chains originate from one sample sequenced in a study of Ad26.COV2.S vaccination and SARS-CoV-2 variants. Treatment given: 15 to 20 received Ad26.COV2.S at low or high dose, single or two shots; about 5 received placebo; per-sample allocation not given. Day 63 following the first vaccine or placebo injection was when the samples were taken. Sequencing was performed with immunoSEQ multiplex PCR; in TCRdb, only in-frame clones are kept and a portion is missing. The data show roughly 500,000 clones, with 85% to 90% seen just once and about 2.4% held by the top ten. Specimen: peripheral blood, collected in a trial of Ad26.COV2.S vaccine versus placebo. These receptor sequences come from a person aged 18-65 years who received the Ad26.COV2.S COVID-19 vaccine or a placebo.

The chain employs TRBV30 and TRBJ1-1, with 8 bases matching TRBD1. The germline V gene encodes CDR1 GTSNPN and CDR2 SVGIG (reference sequence). This CDR3 is 17 amino acids long. J gave up 4 bases and V 0 bases, and 13 bases lay outside the gene matches. The CDR3 DNA sequence: TGTGCCTGGAGTGTACCCCGGACAGGGATGGGAAGCACTGAAGCTTTCTTT. The encoded protein is CAWSVPRTGMGSTEAFF.

Only one count was recorded for this clone. The rearrangement joins TRBV18 to TRBJ2-1; 8 bases fit TRBD2. With V trimmed by 5 bases and J by 7 bases, 13 bases remained unmatched. The CDR3 runs 16 residues. The germline CDR1 and CDR2 sequences are KGHSH and LQKENI. The CDR3 nucleotides read TGTGCCAGCTCAACCACGCGGGGGGCCGTTATGAATGAGCAGTTCTTC. This translates into CASSTTRGAVMNEQFF.

This chain uses TRBV6-5 with TRBJ1-2; perhaps TRBD1 as D (5 bases). The germline V gene has CDR1 MNHEY and CDR2 SVGAGI. The V end was cut by 4 bases, the J end by 3 bases, with 9 bases between. The CDR3 totals 13 residues. In DNA form, the CDR3 reads TGTGCCAGCAGTTCGGGACCGCACTATGGCTACACCTTC. Translating gives CASSSGPHYGYTF.

This clone appeared a single time. The chain has TRBV6-5 and TRBJ1-2; TRBD1 matches 10 bases. The CDR3 has 15 residues. Germline V CDR1 and CDR2: MNHEY, SVGAGI. V trimming: 2 bases; J trimming: 4 bases; junction bases outside the gene matches: 4. CDR3 coding DNA: TGTGCCAGCAGTTACGACGGGACAGGGGTCTATGGCTACACCTTC. Its translation: CASSYDGTGVYGYTF.